These 16 T cell receptor beta chains came from one sample sequenced in a study of patients and donors after allogeneic stem cell transplantation. TCRdb reanalysed the RT-PCR reads using MiXCR and keeps one entry per CDR3 protein. Of roughly 960,000 distinct CDR3 sequences in the sample, about 20% were seen once. Sequencing was performed on blood, either unsorted or a sorted T cell fraction (not recorded which). Receptors originate from a human donor who was either an allogeneic HSCT recipient or a stem cell or donor lymphocyte infusion donor (not recorded which). It is not recorded whose cells these are; they may come from a transplant donor.

In this sample, this clonotype turned up a few times. The rearrangement joins TRBV4-1 to TRBJ1-3; unclear D gene. Deletions cut 7 bases from V and 5 bases from J, with 18 bases between. Germline assignment: CDR1 MGHRA and CDR2 YSYEKL. CDR3 length: 15 amino acids. DNA for the CDR3: TGCGCCAGCACCAGTGTTGGGGTAGGAAGAAACACCATATATTTT. This codes for CASTSVGVGRNTIYF.

The chain uses TRBV24-1 and TRBJ2-2, with 7 bases fitting TRBD1. This CDR3 spans 15 amino acids. The J segment lost 1 base and the V segment lost 6 bases, leaving 4 bases of the junction unmatched. From germline, CDR1 is KGHDR and CDR2 SFDVKD. The CDR3 loop is CATSLRTGNTGELFF. CDR3 sequence (DNA): TGTGCCACCAGTTTGAGGACAGGGAACACCGGGGAGCTGTTTTTT.

This clonotype was found a few times. The gene calls are TRBV29-1 and TRBJ2-5, with 8 bases that match TRBD1. V was clipped by 0 bases and J by 7 bases; unmatched bases: 7. CDR1 is SQVTM, CDR2 ANQGSEA, per germline. This CDR3 spans 14 amino acids. CDR3 bases: TGCAGCGTTGAAGACAGGGGGCGAAGCGGGACCCAGTACTTC. This gives the protein CSVEDRGRSGTQYF.

This clonotype appeared many times. The chain carries TRBV7-9 and TRBJ2-1, with a possible D match to TRBD2 (5 bases). V lost 5 bases to trimming and J lost 10 bases, with 12 bases between them. From germline, CDR1 is SEHNR and CDR2 FQNEAQ (reference sequence). The CDR3 loop spans 12 amino acids. CDR3 bases: TGTGCCAGCAGCCCGGACTTCAGGGAGCAGTTCTTC. Its protein is CASSPDFREQFF.

The J gene is TRBJ2-5, the V gene TRBV9; TRBD2 aligns across 8 bases. J lost 5 bases, V lost 0 bases, and 12 bases had no gene match. CDR1 and CDR2 (germline): SGDLS, YYNGEE. The length of the CDR3 is 17 residues. Written as DNA, the CDR3 is TGTGCCAGCAGCGTAGGCTTGACGGGAGGGATTGACGAGACCCAGTACTTC. Amino acid sequence: CASSVGLTGGIDETQYF.

The chain joins TRBV2 to TRBJ1-1, with TRBD1 as a possible D gene (5 bases). CDR1 is SNHLY, CDR2 FYNNEI, per germline. This CDR3 region has 20 residues. Trimming left V 3 bases short and J 0 bases short, with 26 bases between. For the CDR3, the DNA is TGTGCCAGCAGTGACCCGGTTCGGAAGAGGGAGGGGTCGCTGAACACTGAAGCTTTCTTT. Its protein is CASSDPVRKREGSLNTEAFF.

The CDR3 DNA reads TGTGCCAGCAGCCCTACAGGGACTAGCGGGAGGGCTTCCTACAATGAGCAGTTCTTC. This sequence encodes CASSPTGTSGRASYNEQFF. The rearrangement joins TRBV11-2 to TRBJ2-1, with 16 nucleotides matching TRBD2. The CDR3 extends over 19 amino acids. Trimming cost V 5 bases and J 1 base; bases outside gene matches: 8. CDR1 and CDR2 (germline): SGHAT, FQNNGV.

The V gene is TRBV12-3 or TRBV12-4, the J gene TRBJ2-5, with TRBD2 matching over 10 bases. V dropped 8 bases and J dropped 5; count of bases not matched to a gene: 11. The CDR3 spans 15 residues. CDR3 residues: CASAPSSGSTETQYF. CDR3 coding DNA: TGTGCCAGCGCCCCGTCTAGCGGGAGTACCGAGACCCAGTACTTC.

The chain links TRBV5-5 to TRBJ1-5; the D is unclear. The germline gives CDR1 SGHKS, CDR2 YYEKEE (reference sequence). The ends were cut back, 2 bases at V and 0 bases at J, with 12 bases in the middle. The CDR3 consists of 16 residues. This CDR3 is CASSLIWAYSNQPQHF. In DNA, the CDR3 is TGTGCCAGCAGCTTAATATGGGCTTATAGCAATCAGCCCCAGCATTTT.

V usage is TRBV21-1 and J usage is TRBJ1-2; TRBD1 is taken as the D call from the table, unchecked against the DNA. TRBV21-1 is labeled a pseudogene. This CDR3 spans 19 amino acids. The CDR3 region is CASSTQAGTGFPGSYGYTF. In DNA, the CDR3 is TGTGCCAGCAGCACCCAAGCGGGGACAGGGTTCCCTGGGAGCTATGGCTACACCTTC.

V usage is TRBV3-1 and J usage is TRBJ1-6; a possible D gene is TRBD1 (6 bases). CDR1 and CDR2 (germline): LGHDT, YNNKEL (reference sequence). This CDR3 contains 15 residues. Trimming cost V 2 bases and J 7 bases, with 12 bases left between them. The CDR3 sequence is CASSQKRQANSPLHF. The CDR3 DNA is TGTGCCAGCAGCCAAAAGAGACAGGCCAATTCACCCCTCCACTTT.

This sequence joins TRBV6-1 and TRBJ2-1, with TRBD1 matching over 10 bases. Germline V gene lookup returns CDR1 MNHNS and CDR2 SASEGT. V gave up 6 bases and J gave up 6 bases; unmatched junction bases: 8. This CDR3 contains 15 residues. For the CDR3, the DNA is TGTGCCAGCAGCCCGGGACAGGGGCGACCCAATGAGCAGTTCTTC. Its translation is CASSPGQGRPNEQFF.

V and J are TRBV20-1 and TRBJ2-3, with 7 positions matching TRBD1. V lost 3 bases to trimming and J lost 4 bases; unmatched junction nucleotides: 10. The CDR3 has 15 residues. In germline, CDR1 is DFQATT, CDR2 SNEGSKA (reference sequence). The CDR3 DNA reads TGCAGTGCTAGCCCCCTCTCGGACAGGTCAGATACGCAGTATTTT. Translation: CSASPLSDRSDTQYF.

The V call is TRBV12-3 or TRBV12-4, the J call TRBJ2-3; TRBD2 agrees at 12 bases. The CDR3 runs to 21 residues. Trimming took 7 bases from V and 6 from J; bases not matched to a gene: 26. CDR3 in DNA: TGTGCCAGCACCCCACGACGGTCTAGCGGGAGGGCCTGGTTTAATGAGGATACGCAGTATTTT. Translating it yields CASTPRRSSGRAWFNEDTQYF.

This chain links TRBV10-3 with TRBJ2-3; 11 nucleotides agree with TRBD2. The CDR3 has 18 residues. Germline CDR1 reads ENHRY; CDR2 reads SYGVKD. Trimming removed 4 bases from V and 2 bases from J; junction bases left unmatched: 11. The CDR3 sequence: CAISVSPGLAAYTDTQYF. The CDR3 DNA sequence: TGTGCCATCAGTGTCTCACCGGGACTAGCGGCTTACACAGATACGCAGTATTTT.

The rearrangement joins TRBV11-2 to TRBJ2-2; D possibly matches TRBD1 or TRBD2 (5 bases each). The CDR3 is 13 amino acids. Trimming removed 7 bases at V and 8 bases at J, with 14 bases between. Germline V gives CDR1 SGHAT, CDR2 FQNNGV. CDR3 DNA: TGTGCCAGCACATCTTGGGGGTCGGGGGAGCTGTTTTTT. The encoded protein is CASTSWGSGELFF.